This T cell receptor beta chain was sequenced during a study of vaccination effects on CD4 cells after COVID-19. Whole-study results and caveats: Sampling in the study covered few convalescent patients and included no early post-infection timepoints.

About this clone itself: Antigen unknown.

Libraries were prepared by immunoSEQ multiplex PCR; TCRdb keeps only in-frame clonotypes and omits some of them. This sample has tens of thousands of clones, with around three quarters found just once. The ViraFEST assay expanded antigen-specific CD4+ T cells with viral peptide pools before sequencing. Isolating CD4+ T cells followed approximately ten days of culture. Nucleocapsid antibody tests were negative, and the vaccine recipients had no prior SARS-CoV-2 infection. V gave up 7 bases and J gave up 7 bases, with 30 bases separating them. The CDR3 covers 18 residues. Germline V lookup: CDR1 MNHEY, CDR2 SMNVEV (reference sequence).

The source of this sequence is a human donor who received a COVID-19 vaccine. This sequence joins TRBV27 and TRBJ2-3; possible D gene TRBD2, 6 bases. The material was CD4+ T cells from PBMCs cultured with HCoV-NL63 spike peptides, obtained before COVID-19 vaccination. The CDR3 DNA is TGTGCCAGCATAGGTCGGCACCTCTTTGGAGGGGTGGTAAATACGCAGTATTTT. Translating gives CASIGRHLFGGVVNTQYF.